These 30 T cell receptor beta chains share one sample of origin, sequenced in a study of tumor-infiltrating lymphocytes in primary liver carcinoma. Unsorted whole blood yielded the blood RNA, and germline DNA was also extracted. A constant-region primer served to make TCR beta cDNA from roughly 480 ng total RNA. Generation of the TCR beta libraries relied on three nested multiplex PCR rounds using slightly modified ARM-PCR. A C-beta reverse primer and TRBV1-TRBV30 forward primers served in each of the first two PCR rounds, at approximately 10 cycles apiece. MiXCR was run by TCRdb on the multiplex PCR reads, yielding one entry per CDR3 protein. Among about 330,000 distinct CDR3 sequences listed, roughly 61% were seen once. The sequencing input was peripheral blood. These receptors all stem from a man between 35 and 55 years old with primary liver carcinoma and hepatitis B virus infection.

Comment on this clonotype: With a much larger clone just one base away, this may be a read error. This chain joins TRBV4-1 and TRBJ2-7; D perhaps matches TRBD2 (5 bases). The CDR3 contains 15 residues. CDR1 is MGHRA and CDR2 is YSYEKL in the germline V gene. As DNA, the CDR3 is TGCGCCAACAGCCAAGAAGAACGGGGAACCTACGAGCAGTACTTC. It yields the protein CANSQEERGTYEQYF.

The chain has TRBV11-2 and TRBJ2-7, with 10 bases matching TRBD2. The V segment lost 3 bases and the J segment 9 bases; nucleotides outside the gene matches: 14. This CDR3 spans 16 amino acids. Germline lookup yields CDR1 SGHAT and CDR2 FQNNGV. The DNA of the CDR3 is TGTGCCAGCAGCTTGACCGAGGTAGCGGGAGGCTACTGGCAGTACTTC. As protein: CASSLTEVAGGYWQYF.

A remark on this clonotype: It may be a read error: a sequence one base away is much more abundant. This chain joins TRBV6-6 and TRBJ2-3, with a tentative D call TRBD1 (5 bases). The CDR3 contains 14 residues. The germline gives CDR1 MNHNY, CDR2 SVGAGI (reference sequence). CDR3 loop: CASRPRKDTDRQYF. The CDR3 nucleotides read TGTGCCTCTCGACCGCGGAAGGACACAGATAGGCAGTATTTT.

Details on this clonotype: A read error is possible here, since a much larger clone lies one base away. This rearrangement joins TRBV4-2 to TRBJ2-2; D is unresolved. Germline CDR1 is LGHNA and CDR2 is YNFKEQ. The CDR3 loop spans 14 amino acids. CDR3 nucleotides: TGCGCCGGCAGCCAAGATCGCGGCACCGGGGAGCTGTTTTTT. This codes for CAGSQDRGTGELFF.

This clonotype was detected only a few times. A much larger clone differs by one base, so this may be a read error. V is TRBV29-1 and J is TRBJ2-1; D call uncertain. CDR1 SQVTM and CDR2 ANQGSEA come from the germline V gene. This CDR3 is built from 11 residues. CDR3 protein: CSVESYNGQFF. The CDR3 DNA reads TGCAGCGTTGAATCCTACAATGGGCAGTTCTTC.

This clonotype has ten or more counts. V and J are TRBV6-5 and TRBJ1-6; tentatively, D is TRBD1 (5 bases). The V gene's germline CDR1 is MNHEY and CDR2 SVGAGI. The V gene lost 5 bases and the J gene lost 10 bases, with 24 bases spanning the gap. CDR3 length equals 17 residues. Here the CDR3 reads CASSLGQVSLPDSPLHF. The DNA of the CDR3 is TGTGCCAGCAGTCTGGGGCAGGTATCTCTACCCGACTCACCCCTCCACTTT.

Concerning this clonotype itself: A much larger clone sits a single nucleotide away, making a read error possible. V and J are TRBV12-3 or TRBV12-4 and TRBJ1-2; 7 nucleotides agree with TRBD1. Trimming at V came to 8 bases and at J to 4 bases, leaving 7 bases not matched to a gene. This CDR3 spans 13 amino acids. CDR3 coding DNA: TGTGCCAGCGGTTGGGACAGCACCTATGGCTACACCTTC. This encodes CASGWDSTYGYTF.

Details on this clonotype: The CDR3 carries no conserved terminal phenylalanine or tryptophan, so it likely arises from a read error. The CDR3 loop is CAISRGVGANVLTV. The CDR3 DNA reads as TGTGCCATCAGCCGGGGGGTTGGGGCCAACGTCCTGACTGTC. The genes are TRBV14 and TRBJ2-6; the match to TRBD2 covers 7 bases. The CDR3 is 14 amino acids. CDR1 is SGHDN and CDR2 is FVKESK in the germline V gene.

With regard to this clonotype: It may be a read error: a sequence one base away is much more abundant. The CDR3 region has the DNA TGTGCGAGCGGGGCAGGGACTAACAATGAGCAGTTCTTC. It encodes CASGAGTNNEQFF. J is TRBJ2-1 and V is TRBV12-3 or TRBV12-4; 7 bases agree with TRBD2. The CDR3 consists of 13 residues.

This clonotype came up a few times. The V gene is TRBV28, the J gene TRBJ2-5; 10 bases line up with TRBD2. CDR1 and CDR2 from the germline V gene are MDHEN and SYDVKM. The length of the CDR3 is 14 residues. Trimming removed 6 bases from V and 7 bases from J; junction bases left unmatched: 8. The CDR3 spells CASRLTSGKGTQYF. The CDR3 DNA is TGTGCCAGCAGGTTAACTAGCGGGAAAGGGACCCAGTACTTC.

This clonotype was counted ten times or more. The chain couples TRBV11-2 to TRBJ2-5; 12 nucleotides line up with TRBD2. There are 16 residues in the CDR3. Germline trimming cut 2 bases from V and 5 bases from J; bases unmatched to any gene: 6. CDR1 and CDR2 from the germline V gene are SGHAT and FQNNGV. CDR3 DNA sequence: TGTGCCAGCAGCTTAAGACCAACTAGCGGGAGGGAGACCCAGTACTTC. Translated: CASSLRPTSGRETQYF.

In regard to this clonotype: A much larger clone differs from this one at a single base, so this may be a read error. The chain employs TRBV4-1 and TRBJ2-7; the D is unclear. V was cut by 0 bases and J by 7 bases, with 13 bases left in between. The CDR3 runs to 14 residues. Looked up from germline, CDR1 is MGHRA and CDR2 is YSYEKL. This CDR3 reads CASSQDRAAREQYF. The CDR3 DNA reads TGCGCCAGCAGCCAAGATCGGGCTGCGCGGGAGCAGTACTTC.

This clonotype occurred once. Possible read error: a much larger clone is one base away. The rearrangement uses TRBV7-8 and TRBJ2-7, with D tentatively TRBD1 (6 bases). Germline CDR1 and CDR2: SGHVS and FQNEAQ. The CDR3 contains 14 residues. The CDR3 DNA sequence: TGTGTCAGCAGCAGGGGTGATAGGCCCTACGAGCAGTACTTC. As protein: CVSSRGDRPYEQYF.

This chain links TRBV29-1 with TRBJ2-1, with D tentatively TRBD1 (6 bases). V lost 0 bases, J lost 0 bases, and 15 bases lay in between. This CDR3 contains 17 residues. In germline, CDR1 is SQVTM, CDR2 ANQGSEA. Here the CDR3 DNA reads TGCAGCGTTGAAGAATTAGGACAGTTGAGCTCCTACAATGAGCAGTTCTTC. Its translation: CSVEELGQLSSYNEQFF.

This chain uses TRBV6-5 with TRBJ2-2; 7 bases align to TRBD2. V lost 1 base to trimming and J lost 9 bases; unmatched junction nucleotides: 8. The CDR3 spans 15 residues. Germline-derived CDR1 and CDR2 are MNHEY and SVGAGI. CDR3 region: CASSYWPREGRELFF. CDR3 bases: TGTGCCAGCAGTTACTGGCCCAGGGAGGGCAGGGAGCTGTTTTTT.

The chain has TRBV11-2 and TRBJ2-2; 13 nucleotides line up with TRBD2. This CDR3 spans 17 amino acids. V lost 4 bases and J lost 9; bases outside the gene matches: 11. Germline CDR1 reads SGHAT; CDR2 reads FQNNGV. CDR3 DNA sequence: TGTGCCAGCAGCTCCACCGGGACTAGCGGGACAACCAGGGAGCTGTTTTTT. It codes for CASSSTGTSGTTRELFF.

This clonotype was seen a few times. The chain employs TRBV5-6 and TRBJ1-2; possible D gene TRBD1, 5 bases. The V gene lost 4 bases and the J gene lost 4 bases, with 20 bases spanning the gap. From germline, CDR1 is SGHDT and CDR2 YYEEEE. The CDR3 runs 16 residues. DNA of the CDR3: TGTGCCAGCAGCAAATCCGGGACCCAGGCCGTCTATGGCTACACCTTC. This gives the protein CASSKSGTQAVYGYTF.

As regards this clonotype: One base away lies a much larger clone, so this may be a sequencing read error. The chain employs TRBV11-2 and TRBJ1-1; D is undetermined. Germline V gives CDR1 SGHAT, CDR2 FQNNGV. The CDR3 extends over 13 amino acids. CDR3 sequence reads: CASSQEYYTEAYF. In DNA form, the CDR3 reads TGTGCCAGCAGCCAAGAATATTACACTGAAGCTTACTTT.

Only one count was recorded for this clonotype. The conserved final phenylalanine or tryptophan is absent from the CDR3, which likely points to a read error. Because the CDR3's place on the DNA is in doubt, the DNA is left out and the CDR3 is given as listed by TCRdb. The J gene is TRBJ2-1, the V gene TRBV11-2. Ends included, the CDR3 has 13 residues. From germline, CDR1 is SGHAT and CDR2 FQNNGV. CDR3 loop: CASSLGRDNEQLS.

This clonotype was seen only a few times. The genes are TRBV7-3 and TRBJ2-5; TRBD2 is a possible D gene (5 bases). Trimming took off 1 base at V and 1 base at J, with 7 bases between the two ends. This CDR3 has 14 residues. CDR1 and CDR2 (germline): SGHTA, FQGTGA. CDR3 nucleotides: TGTGCCAGCAGCTTAATCGGGGTCCAAGAGACCCAGTACTTC. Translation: CASSLIGVQETQYF.

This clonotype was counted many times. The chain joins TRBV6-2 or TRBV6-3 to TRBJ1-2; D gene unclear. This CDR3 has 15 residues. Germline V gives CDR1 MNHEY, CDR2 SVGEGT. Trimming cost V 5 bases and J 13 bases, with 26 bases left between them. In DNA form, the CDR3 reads TGTGCCAGCAGTCCCACCGTAAGGGCTGAAGAGTTGAGCACCTTC. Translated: CASSPTVRAEELSTF.

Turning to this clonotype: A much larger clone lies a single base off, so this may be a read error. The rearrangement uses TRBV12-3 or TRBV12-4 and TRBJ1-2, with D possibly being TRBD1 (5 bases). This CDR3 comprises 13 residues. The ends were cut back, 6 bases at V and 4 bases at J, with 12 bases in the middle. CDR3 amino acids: CASSRGSFYGYTF. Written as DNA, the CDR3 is TGTGCCAGCAGCCGGGGCAGCTTCTATGGCTACACCTTC.

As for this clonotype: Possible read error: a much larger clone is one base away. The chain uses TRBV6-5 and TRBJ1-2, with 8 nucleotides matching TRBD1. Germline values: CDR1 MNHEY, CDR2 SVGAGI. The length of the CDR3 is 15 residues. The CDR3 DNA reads TGTGCCAGCAGGCACAGGGGGGACGCTAACTATGACTACACCTTC. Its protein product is CASRHRGDANYDYTF.

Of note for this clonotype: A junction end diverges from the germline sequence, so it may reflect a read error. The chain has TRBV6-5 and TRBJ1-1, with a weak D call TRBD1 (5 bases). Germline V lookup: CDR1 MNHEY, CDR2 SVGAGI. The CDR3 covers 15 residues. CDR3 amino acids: CAISCSPRVNTEAFF. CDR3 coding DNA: TGTGCCATCAGTTGCTCGCCCAGGGTGAACACTGAAGCTTTCTTT.

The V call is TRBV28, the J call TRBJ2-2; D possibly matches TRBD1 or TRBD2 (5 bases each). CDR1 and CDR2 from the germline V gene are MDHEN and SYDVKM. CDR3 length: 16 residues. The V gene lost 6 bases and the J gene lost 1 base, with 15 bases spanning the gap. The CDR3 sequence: CASSETGTLNTGELFF. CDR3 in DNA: TGTGCCAGCAGCGAGACCGGGACCCTGAACACCGGGGAGCTGTTTTTT.

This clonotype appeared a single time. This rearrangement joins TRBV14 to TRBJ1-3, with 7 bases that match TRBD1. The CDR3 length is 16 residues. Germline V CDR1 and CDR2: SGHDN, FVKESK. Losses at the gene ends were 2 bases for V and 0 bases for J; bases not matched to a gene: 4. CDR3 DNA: TGTGCCAGCAGCCAATGGACAGGCACCTCTGGAAACACCATATATTTT. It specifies CASSQWTGTSGNTIYF.

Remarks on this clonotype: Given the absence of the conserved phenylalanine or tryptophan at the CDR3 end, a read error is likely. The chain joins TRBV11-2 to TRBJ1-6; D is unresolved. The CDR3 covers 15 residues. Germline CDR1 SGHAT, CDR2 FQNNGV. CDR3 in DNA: TGTGCAAGCAGCTCCCGGGAGGGCCCCAATTCACCCCTCCACTAT. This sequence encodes CASSSREGPNSPLHY.

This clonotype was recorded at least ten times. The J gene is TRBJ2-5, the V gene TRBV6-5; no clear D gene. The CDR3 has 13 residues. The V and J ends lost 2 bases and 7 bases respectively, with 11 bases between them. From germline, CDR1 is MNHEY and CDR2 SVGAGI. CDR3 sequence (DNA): TGTGCCAGCAGTTACGGCCGGGTCGCGACCCAGTACTTC. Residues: CASSYGRVATQYF.

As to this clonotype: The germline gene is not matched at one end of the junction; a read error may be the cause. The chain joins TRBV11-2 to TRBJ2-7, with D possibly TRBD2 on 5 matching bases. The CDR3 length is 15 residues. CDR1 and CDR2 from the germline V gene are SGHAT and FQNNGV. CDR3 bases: TGTGCCAGCAGCCCAGAGCGGATTAGCTCCTACGAGCAGTACTTT. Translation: CASSPERISSYEQYF.

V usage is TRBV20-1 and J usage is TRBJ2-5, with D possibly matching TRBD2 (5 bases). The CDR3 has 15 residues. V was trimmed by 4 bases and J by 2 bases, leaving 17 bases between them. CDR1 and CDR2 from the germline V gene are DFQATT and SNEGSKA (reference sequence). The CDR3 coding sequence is TGCAGTGCTAACCGGGGAGAGGGATATCAAGAGACCCAGTACTTC. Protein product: CSANRGEGYQETQYF.